The present TCR beta chain was sequenced within a study of metastatic and nonmetastatic thyroid tumors (dated by TCRdb to 2018 to 2021). General notes on the study: For patients with malignant and with benign thyroid disease, the researchers compared repertoires between peripheral blood samples and tumor or nodule tissue samples. What the research found in general, with its limitations: TCR beta diversity was reported as significantly higher in malignant tumors than in benign nodules, in both blood and tumor samples.

None of the patients had been given any treatment before thyroid surgery. The study retrospectively analysed patient clinical samples collected from about 2012 to 2018 using T-cell receptor beta sequencing. The library relied on PCR. The listed sequencing device is Illumina HiSeq 4000. High-throughput sequencing was used to profile the TCR beta-chain CDR3 region of each patient. The study's processing was this. A classifier to discriminate distant-metastatic papillary thyroid cancer patients was built from CDR3 differences across clinicopathological groups. Repertoire diversity was assessed with the Shannon index, and tumor-blood repertoire similarity with the Morisita-Horn index. Through fastp at Q25 and MiXCR, TCRdb rebuilt clones from the public reads, retaining in-frame beta chains. These V and J calls originate from TCRdb's pipeline instead of the authors' own analysis. This sample holds about 19,000 clones; around 16% were observed only once. Around 20% of the sample is held by the ten biggest clonotypes.

This clone appeared many times. This clone's antigen is unknown. Base qualities are not at hand, and no much larger clone is one base apart. CDR1 and CDR2, per the germline V gene, are SGHDN and FVKESK. The V end gives up 4 bases and the J end 4 bases, leaving 7 bases in the junction not matched to a gene. The CDR3 holds 15 amino acids from the cysteine to the phenylalanine. Only the CDR3 region is kept as DNA, spanning 45 bases read in frame from base 1. The clonotype comes from a male donor with papillary thyroid cancer or a benign thyroid nodule (not recorded which). Some clones in this sample may be carry-over from other donors' samples. This chain joins TRBV14 to TRBJ2-1, with TRBD2 identical over 7 junction bases. The sample was blood. In nucleotides, the sequence is TGTGCCAGCAGCCTGACTAGCCGCAATTACAATGAGCAGTTCTTC. Protein translation: CASSLTSRNYNEQFF.